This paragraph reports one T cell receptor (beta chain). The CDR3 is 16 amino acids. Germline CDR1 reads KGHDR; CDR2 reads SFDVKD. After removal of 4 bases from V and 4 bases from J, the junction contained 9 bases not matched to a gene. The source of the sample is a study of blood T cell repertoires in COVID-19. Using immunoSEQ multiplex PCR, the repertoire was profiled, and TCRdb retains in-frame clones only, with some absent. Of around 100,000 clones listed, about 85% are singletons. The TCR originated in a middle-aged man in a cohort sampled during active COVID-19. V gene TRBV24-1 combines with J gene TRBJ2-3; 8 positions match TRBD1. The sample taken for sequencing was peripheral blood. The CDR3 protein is CATSEPQGGAADTQYF. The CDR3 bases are TGTGCCACCAGTGAGCCACAGGGGGGCGCGGCAGATACGCAGTATTTT.